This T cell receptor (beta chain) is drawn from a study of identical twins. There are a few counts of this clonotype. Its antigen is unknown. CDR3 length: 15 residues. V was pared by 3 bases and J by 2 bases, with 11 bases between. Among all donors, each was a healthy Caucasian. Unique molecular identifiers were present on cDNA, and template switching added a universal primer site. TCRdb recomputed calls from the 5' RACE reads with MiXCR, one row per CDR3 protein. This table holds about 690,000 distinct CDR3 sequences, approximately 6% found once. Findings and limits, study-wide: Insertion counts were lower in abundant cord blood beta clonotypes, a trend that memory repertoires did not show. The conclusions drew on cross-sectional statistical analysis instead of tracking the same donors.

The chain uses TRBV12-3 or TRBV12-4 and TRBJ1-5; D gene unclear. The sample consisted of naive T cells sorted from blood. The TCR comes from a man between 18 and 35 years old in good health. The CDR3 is CASSFGEAGNQPQHF. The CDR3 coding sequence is TGTGCCAGCAGTTTTGGGGAAGCGGGCAATCAGCCCCAGCATTTT.